These T cell receptor beta chains were read from a single sample in a study of TIL therapy for anti-PD-1-resistant metastatic lung cancer. Assay used: immunoSEQ multiplex PCR; TCRdb lists only in-frame clones, some missing. The sample lists tens of thousands of clones, 70% to 80% seen once, with less than 3% in the top ten. This sample comprised blood, obtained at baseline. The receptors were gathered from a woman between 30 and 79 years old with non-small cell lung cancer. Each CDR3 is given with its conserved first and last residue. Fields, in order: clone size, J gene, D gene, V gene, CDR3 protein, CDR3 DNA. A D gene is named only where the DNA matches it firmly. Expanded clones get a size class; other rows say once, few or many, or leave the size out.

clone size: -
J gene: TRBJ2-7
D gene: TRBD1
V gene: TRBV18
CDR3 protein: CASSPTGIPPYEQYF
CDR3 DNA: TGTGCCAGCTCACCGACAGGGATCCCTCCCTACGAGCAGTACTTC

clone size: -
J gene: TRBJ1-2
D gene: TRBD1
V gene: TRBV29-1
CDR3 protein: CSVRRGTAGYTF
CDR3 DNA: TGCAGCGTTCGCAGGGGGACGGCCGGCTACACCTTC

clone size: -
J gene: TRBJ2-1
D gene: -
V gene: TRBV20-1
CDR3 protein: CSAARAVGQFF
CDR3 DNA: TGCAGTGCCGCGCGGGCAGTCGGCCAGTTCTTC

clone size: -
J gene: TRBJ2-2
D gene: -
V gene: TRBV27
CDR3 protein: CASSFRISTGELFF
CDR3 DNA: TGTGCCAGCAGTTTCAGAATTTCCACCGGGGAGCTGTTTTTT

clone size: -
J gene: TRBJ1-4
D gene: -
V gene: TRBV2
CDR3 protein: CASRFSGATNEKLFF
CDR3 DNA: TGTGCCAGCAGGTTCTCGGGGGCAACTAATGAAAAACTGTTTTTT

clone size: -
J gene: TRBJ1-3
D gene: TRBD1
V gene: TRBV2
CDR3 protein: CASSERGGTGNTIYF
CDR3 DNA: TGTGCCAGCAGTGAACGAGGGGGCACTGGAAACACCATATATTTT

clone size: few
J gene: TRBJ1-1
D gene: TRBD1
V gene: TRBV9
CDR3 protein: CASSADRVQTEAFF
CDR3 DNA: TGTGCCAGCAGCGCCGACAGGGTCCAAACTGAAGCTTTCTTT

clone size: medium-sized
J gene: TRBJ2-7
D gene: TRBD2
V gene: TRBV6-6
CDR3 protein: CASTELAGRGEQYF
CDR3 DNA: TGTGCCAGCACCGAACTAGCGGGGCGAGGGGAGCAGTACTTC

clone size: once
J gene: TRBJ1-2
D gene: -
V gene: TRBV5-6
CDR3 protein: CASSLTTQTLAGYTF
CDR3 DNA: TGTGCCAGCAGCTTGACGACACAAACACTCGCAGGGTACACCTTC

clone size: -
J gene: TRBJ1-5
D gene: -
V gene: TRBV7-8
CDR3 protein: CASSLLRHLSNQPQHF
CDR3 DNA: TGTGCCAGCAGCTTACTAAGACACCTTAGCAATCAGCCCCAGCATTTT

clone size: -
J gene: TRBJ2-7
D gene: TRBD2
V gene: TRBV7-2
CDR3 protein: CASSSSGRVLHEQYF
CDR3 DNA: TGTGCCAGCAGCTCGAGCGGGAGGGTGCTCCACGAGCAGTACTTC